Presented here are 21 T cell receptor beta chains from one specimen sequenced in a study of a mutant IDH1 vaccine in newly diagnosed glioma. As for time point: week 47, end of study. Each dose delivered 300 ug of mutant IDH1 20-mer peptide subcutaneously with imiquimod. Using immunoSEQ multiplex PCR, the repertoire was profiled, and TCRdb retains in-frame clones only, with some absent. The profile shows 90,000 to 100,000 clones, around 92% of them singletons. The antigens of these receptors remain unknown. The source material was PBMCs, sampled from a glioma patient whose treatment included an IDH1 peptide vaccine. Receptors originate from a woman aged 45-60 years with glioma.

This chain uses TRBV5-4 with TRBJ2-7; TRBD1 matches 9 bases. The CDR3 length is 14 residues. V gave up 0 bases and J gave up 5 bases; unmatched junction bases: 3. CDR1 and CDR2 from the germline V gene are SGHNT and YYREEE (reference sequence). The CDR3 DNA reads TGTGCCAGCAGCTTGGGGGACAGGGTGAACGAGCAGTACTTC. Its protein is CASSLGDRVNEQYF.

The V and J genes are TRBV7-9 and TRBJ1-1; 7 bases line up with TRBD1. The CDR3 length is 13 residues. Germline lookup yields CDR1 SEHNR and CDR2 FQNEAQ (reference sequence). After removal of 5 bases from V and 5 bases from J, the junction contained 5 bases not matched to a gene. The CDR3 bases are TGTGCCAGCAGCCGACAGGGTGGGACTGAAGCTTTCTTT. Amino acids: CASSRQGGTEAFF.

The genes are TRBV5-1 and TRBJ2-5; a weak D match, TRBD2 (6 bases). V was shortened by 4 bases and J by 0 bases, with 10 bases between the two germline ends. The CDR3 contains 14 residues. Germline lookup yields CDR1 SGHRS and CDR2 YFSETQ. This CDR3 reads CASSPRDYQETQYF. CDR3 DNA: TGCGCCAGCAGCCCCCGGGACTACCAAGAGACCCAGTACTTC.

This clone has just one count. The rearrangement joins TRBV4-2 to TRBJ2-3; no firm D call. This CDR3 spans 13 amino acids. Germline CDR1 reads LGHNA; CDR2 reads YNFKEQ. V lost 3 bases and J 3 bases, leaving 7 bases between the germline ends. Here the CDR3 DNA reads TGTGCCAGCAGCCACGAGAGAACAGATACGCAGTATTTT. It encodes CASSHERTDTQYF.

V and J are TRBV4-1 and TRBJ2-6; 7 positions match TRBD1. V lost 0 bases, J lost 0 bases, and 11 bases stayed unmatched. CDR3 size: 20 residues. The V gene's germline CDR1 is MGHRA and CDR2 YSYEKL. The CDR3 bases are TGCGCCAGCAGCCAAGACCCGGACAGGTATTCTCTCTCTGGGGCCAACGTCCTGACTTTC. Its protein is CASSQDPDRYSLSGANVLTF.

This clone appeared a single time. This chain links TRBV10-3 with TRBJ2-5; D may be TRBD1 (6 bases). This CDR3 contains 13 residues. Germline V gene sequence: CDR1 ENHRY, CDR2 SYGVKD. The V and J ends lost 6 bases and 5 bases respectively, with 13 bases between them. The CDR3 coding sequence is TGTGCCATCAGAGATGGGGGCGACGAGACCCAGTACTTC. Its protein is CAIRDGGDETQYF.

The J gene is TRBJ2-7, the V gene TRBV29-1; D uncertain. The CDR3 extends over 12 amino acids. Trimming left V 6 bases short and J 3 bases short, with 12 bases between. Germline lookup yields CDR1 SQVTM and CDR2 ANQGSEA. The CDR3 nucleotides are TGCAGCGTCGGGCGGTCGGGCTACGAGCAGTACTTC. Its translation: CSVGRSGYEQYF.

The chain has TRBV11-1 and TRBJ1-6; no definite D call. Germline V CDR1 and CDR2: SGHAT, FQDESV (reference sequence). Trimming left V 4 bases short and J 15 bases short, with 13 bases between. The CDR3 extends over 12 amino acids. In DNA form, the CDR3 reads TGTGCCAGCAGCTCAGACACTTCTCTCCTCCACTTT. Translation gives CASSSDTSLLHF.

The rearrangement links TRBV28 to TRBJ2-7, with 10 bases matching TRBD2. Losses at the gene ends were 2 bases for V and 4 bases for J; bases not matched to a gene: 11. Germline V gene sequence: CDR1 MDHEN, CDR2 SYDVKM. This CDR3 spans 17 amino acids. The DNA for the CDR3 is TGTGCCAGCAGTTTAGGTCTAGCGGGAGTGGAAGGTTACGAGCAGTACTTC. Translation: CASSLGLAGVEGYEQYF.

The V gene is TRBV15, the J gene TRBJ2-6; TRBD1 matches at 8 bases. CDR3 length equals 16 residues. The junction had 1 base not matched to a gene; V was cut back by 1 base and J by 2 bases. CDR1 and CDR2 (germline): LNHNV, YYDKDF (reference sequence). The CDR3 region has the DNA TGTGCCACCAGCAGAGTGGACAGGGCTGGGGCCAACGTCCTGACTTTC. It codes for CATSRVDRAGANVLTF.

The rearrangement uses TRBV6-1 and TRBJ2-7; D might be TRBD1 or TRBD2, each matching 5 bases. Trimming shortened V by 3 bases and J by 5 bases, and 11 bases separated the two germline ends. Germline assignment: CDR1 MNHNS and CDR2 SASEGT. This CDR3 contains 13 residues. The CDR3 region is CASSERGVNEQYF. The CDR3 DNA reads TGTGCCAGCAGTGAGAGAGGGGTCAACGAGCAGTACTTC.

The CDR3 loop reads CASILGPGLRSYNEQFF. CDR3 sequence (DNA): TGTGCCAGCATCCTCGGTCCGGGACTTCGCTCCTACAATGAGCAGTTCTTC. This rearrangement joins TRBV7-8 to TRBJ2-1; possible D gene TRBD2, 6 bases. This CDR3 spans 17 amino acids. The germline V gene has CDR1 SGHVS and CDR2 FQNEAQ. The V and J ends lost 7 bases and 0 bases respectively, with 19 bases between them.

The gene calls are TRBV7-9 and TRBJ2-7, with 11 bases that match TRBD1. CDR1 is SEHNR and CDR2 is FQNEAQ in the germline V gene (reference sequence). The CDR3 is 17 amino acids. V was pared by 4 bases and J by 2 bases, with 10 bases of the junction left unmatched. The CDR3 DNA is TGTGCCAGCAGCTCCTCGCCATCGGGACAGGGGGCCTACGAGCAGTACTTC. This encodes CASSSSPSGQGAYEQYF.

CDR3 loop: CASNSAGADTQYF. The CDR3 coding sequence is TGCGCCAGCAACTCAGCGGGAGCGGATACGCAGTATTTT. The chain recombines TRBV5-1 with TRBJ2-3; 8 positions match TRBD2. This CDR3 comprises 13 residues. Per the germline V gene, CDR1 is SGHRS and CDR2 is YFSETQ. Trimming took 6 bases from V and 6 from J; bases not matched to a gene: 6. Combining the CDR3 with reference TRBV5-1 and TRBJ2-3 gives the whole variable domain KAGVTQTPRYLIKTRGQQVTLSCSPISGHRSVSWYQQTPGQGLQFLFEYFSETQRNKGNFPGRFSGRQFSNSRSEMNVSTLELGDSALYLCASNSAGADTQYFGPGTRLTVL.

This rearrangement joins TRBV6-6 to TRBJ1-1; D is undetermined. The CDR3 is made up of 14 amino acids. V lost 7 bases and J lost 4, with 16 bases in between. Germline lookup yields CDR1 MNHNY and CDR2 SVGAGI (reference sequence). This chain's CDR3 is CASISVREGTEAFF. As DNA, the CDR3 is TGTGCCAGCATCTCAGTGAGGGAGGGCACTGAAGCTTTCTTT.

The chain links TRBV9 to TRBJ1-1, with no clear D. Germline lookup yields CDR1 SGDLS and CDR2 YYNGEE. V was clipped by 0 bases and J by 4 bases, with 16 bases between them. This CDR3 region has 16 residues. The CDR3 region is CASSVAPMGAGTEAFF. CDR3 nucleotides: TGTGCCAGCAGCGTAGCCCCCATGGGAGCGGGCACTGAAGCTTTCTTT.

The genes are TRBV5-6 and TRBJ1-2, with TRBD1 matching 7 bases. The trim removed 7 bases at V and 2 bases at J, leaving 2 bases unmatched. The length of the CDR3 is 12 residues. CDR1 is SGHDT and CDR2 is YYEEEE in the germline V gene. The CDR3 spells CASYRGNYGYTF. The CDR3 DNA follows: TGTGCCAGCTACAGGGGAAACTATGGCTACACCTTC.

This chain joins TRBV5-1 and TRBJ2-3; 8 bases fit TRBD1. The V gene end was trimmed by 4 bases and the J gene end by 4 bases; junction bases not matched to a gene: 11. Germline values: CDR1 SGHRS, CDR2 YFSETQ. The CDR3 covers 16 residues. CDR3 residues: CASSPEVQGAADTQYF. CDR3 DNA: TGCGCCAGCAGCCCGGAGGTGCAGGGGGCCGCAGATACGCAGTATTTT.

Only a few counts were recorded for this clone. Written as DNA, the CDR3 is TGTGCCACCACCCTGACAGGGAAACAGCCCCAGCATTTT. It codes for CATTLTGKQPQHF. This chain connects TRBV15 to TRBJ1-5; 7 nucleotides agree with TRBD1. Germline V lookup: CDR1 LNHNV, CDR2 YYDKDF (reference sequence). The trim removed 7 bases at V and 7 bases at J, leaving 7 bases unmatched. This CDR3 region has 13 residues.

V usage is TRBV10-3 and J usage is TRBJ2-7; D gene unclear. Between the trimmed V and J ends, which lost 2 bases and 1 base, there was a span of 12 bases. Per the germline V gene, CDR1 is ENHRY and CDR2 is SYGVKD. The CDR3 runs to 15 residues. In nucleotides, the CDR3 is TGTGCCATCAGTGAGACTCCTAACCTATCCTACGAGCAGTACTTC. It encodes CAISETPNLSYEQYF.

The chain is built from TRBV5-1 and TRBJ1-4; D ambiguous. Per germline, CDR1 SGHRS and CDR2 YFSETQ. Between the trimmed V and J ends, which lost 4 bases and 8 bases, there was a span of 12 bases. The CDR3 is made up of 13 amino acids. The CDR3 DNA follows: TGCGCCAGCAGCGCCTTTCGGGGAGAAAAACTGTTTTTT. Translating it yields CASSAFRGEKLFF.